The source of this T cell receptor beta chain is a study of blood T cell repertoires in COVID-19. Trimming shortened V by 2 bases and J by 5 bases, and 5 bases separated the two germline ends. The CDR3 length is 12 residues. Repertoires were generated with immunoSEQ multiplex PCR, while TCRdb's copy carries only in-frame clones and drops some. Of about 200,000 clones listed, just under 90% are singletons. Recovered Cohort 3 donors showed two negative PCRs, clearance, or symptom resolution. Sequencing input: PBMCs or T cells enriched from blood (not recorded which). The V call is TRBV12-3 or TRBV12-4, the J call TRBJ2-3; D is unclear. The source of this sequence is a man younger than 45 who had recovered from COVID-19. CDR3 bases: TGTGCCAGCAGTTTAATCGGAGATACGCAGTATTTT. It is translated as CASSLIGDTQYF.